Listed below are T cell receptor beta chains from one sample, sequenced in a study of immune evolution from preneoplasia to lung adenocarcinoma. Profiled with immunoSEQ multiplex PCR; TCRdb holds only in-frame clones, not every one. The table records around 10,000 clones, approximately 83% of them present only once. Sequenced input: FFPE normal lung tissue adjacent to the tumor. These receptors came from a person between 60 and 69 years old with lung adenocarcinoma. Some clones in this sample may be carry-over from other donors' samples. The CDR3 runs from the conserved cysteine through the conserved F or W. Fields, in order: clone size, D gene, J gene, V gene, CDR3 DNA, CDR3 protein. A D gene is named only where the DNA matches it firmly. Clone size is stated in some rows and not others, as once, few, many or a class when expanded.

abundance: .; d_gene: TRBD2; j_gene: TRBJ2-7; v_gene: TRBV19; CDR3nt: TGTGCCAGTAGTGAGCGGGAGTCCTACGAGCAGTACTTC; CDR3aa: CASSERESYEQYF
abundance: once; d_gene: .; j_gene: TRBJ2-7; v_gene: TRBV30; CDR3nt: TGTGCCTGGGCGAGGGGGACGGGGGAGCAGTACTTC; CDR3aa: CAWARGTGEQYF
abundance: .; d_gene: TRBD2; j_gene: TRBJ2-5; v_gene: TRBV11-2; CDR3nt: TGTGCCAGCAGCTACCCAGGGCGGGGGAAAGAGACCCAGTACTTC; CDR3aa: CASSYPGRGKETQYF
abundance: medium-sized; d_gene: TRBD1; j_gene: TRBJ2-2; v_gene: TRBV6-4; CDR3nt: TGTGCCAGCAGAGAGACAGGGGAGGCCGGGGAGCTGTTTTTT; CDR3aa: CASRETGEAGELFF
abundance: .; d_gene: .; j_gene: TRBJ1-6; v_gene: TRBV18; CDR3nt: TGTGCCAGCTCACCAGGGAGGAATTCACCCCTCCACTTT; CDR3aa: CASSPGRNSPLHF
abundance: .; d_gene: .; j_gene: TRBJ2-5; v_gene: TRBV7-2; CDR3nt: TGTGCCAGTTGCCGGTACCAAGAGACCCAGTACTTC; CDR3aa: CASCRYQETQYF
abundance: .; d_gene: .; j_gene: TRBJ1-4; v_gene: TRBV28; CDR3nt: TGTGCCAGCAGTCCTTCATTCTCGGCTAGGCGGAGTAATGAAAAACTGTTTTTT; CDR3aa: CASSPSFSARRSNEKLFF
abundance: .; d_gene: .; j_gene: TRBJ1-4; v_gene: TRBV7-9; CDR3nt: TGTGCCAGCAGCTCGGACAGTCCTTCTGAGTATGAAAAACTGTTTTTT; CDR3aa: CASSSDSPSEYEKLFF
abundance: .; d_gene: .; j_gene: TRBJ1-5; v_gene: TRBV19; CDR3nt: TGTGCCAGTAAGCCGACCGGTAGCAATCAGCCCCAGCATTTT; CDR3aa: CASKPTGSNQPQHF
abundance: .; d_gene: TRBD1; j_gene: TRBJ2-3; v_gene: TRBV28; CDR3nt: TGTGCCAGCAGCGAGACAGGGGTGGGCACAGATACGCAGTATTTT; CDR3aa: CASSETGVGTDTQYF
abundance: .; d_gene: .; j_gene: TRBJ2-3; v_gene: TRBV7-9; CDR3nt: TGTGCCAGCAGCCCAGGCGGGCTAGTCACAGATACGCAGTATTTT; CDR3aa: CASSPGGLVTDTQYF
abundance: .; d_gene: .; j_gene: TRBJ1-2; v_gene: TRBV7-2; CDR3nt: TGTGCCAGCAGCTTACAGGGGTATGGCTACACCTTC; CDR3aa: CASSLQGYGYTF
abundance: .; d_gene: .; j_gene: TRBJ2-5; v_gene: TRBV5-1; CDR3nt: TGCGCCAGCAGCTTGGTCCCAGGGAGGATCGTGCAAGAGACCCAGTACTTC; CDR3aa: CASSLVPGRIVQETQYF
abundance: .; d_gene: .; j_gene: TRBJ2-1; v_gene: TRBV15; CDR3nt: TGTGCCACCAGCTACTCTAGGGGGGTATCCAATGAGCAGTTCTTC; CDR3aa: CATSYSRGVSNEQFF